Below, 15 T cell receptor beta chains from the same sample are listed, as sequenced in a study of blood T cells in healthy people across ages. A second PCR, run for roughly 7 to 11 cycles, used a sample-barcoded 5' primer plus a J-beta primer mix. TCRdb reprocessed the 5' RACE reads with MiXCR, giving one entry per CDR3 protein. The table lists about 640,000 distinct CDR3 sequences, approximately 30% of them singletons, with 15% to 19% in the top ten. What was sequenced was blood. These receptors came from a woman of 80 years or more in good health.

The chain is built from TRBV20-1 and TRBJ2-3; 10 bases agree with TRBD2. The CDR3 extends over 15 amino acids. V was clipped by 5 bases and J by 4 bases; unmatched bases: 9. Per the germline V gene, CDR1 is DFQATT and CDR2 is SNEGSKA (reference sequence). Written as DNA, the CDR3 is TGCAGTGCTCCAACACTAGCGGGGAATCCAGATACGCAGTATTTT. As protein: CSAPTLAGNPDTQYF.

This clonotype was found many times. The chain is built from TRBV9 and TRBJ2-7; TRBD1 or TRBD2 may be the D gene (6 bases each). The germline V gene encodes CDR1 SGDLS and CDR2 YYNGEE. The CDR3 extends over 15 amino acids. The germline V and J ends were trimmed by 3 bases and 3 bases, with 16 bases remaining between them. This CDR3 reads CASSATGIGGYEQYF. The CDR3 region has the DNA TGTGCCAGCAGCGCCACAGGGATCGGGGGCTACGAGCAGTACTTC. Full variable domain (remainder filled in from reference TRBV9 and TRBJ2-7): DSGVTQTPKHLITATGQRVTLRCSPRSGDLSVYWYQQSLDQGLQFLIQYYNGEERAKGNILERFSAQQFPDLHSELNLSSLELGDSALYFCASSATGIGGYEQYFGPGTRLTVT.

This clonotype was seen many times. J is TRBJ1-1 and V is TRBV20-1; D ambiguous. Looked up from germline, CDR1 is DFQATT and CDR2 is SNEGSKA (reference sequence). V was cut by 6 bases and J by 4 bases, with 9 bases left in between. The CDR3 totals 11 residues. The DNA of the CDR3 is TGCAGTGCGGACGGGTTCACTGAAGCTTTCTTT. This codes for CSADGFTEAFF.

This clonotype occurred a few times. This chain connects TRBV20-1 to TRBJ2-1, with 12 bases fitting TRBD2. This CDR3 region has 17 residues. The J segment lost 9 bases and the V segment lost 1 base, leaving 13 bases of the junction unmatched. The germline gives CDR1 DFQATT, CDR2 SNEGSKA (reference sequence). The CDR3 bases are TGCAGTGCTAGAGGGTCCATCGGACTAGCGGGGAAAGGTGAGCAGTTCTTC. This translates into CSARGSIGLAGKGEQFF.

On this clonotype: One base away lies a much larger clone, so this may be a sequencing read error. This sequence joins TRBV6-5 and TRBJ2-1; no clear D. CDR3 length equals 11 residues. In germline, CDR1 is MNHEY, CDR2 SVGAGI. CDR3 DNA sequence: TGTGCCAGCAAGGCCTACAATGAGCAGGTCTTC. It codes for CASKAYNEQVF.

This chain links TRBV12-3 or TRBV12-4 with TRBJ2-3; 8 bases fit TRBD2. The CDR3 runs to 15 residues. V was pared by 3 bases and J by 4 bases, with 6 bases of the junction left unmatched. The CDR3 DNA sequence: TGTGCCAGCAGTTTTGCCAGCGGGGGAGCAGATACGCAGTATTTT. Its translation: CASSFASGGADTQYF.

This clonotype was seen a few times. The chain recombines TRBV3-1 with TRBJ1-5; D is unresolved. This CDR3 region has 12 residues. Germline CDR1 reads LGHDT; CDR2 reads YNNKEL (reference sequence). The V and J ends lost 1 base and 5 bases respectively, with 3 bases between them. CDR3 DNA: TGTGCCAGCAGCCAAGCTGATCAGCCCCAGCATTTT. It encodes CASSQADQPQHF.

This clonotype was recorded at least ten times. The rearrangement links TRBV7-2 to TRBJ2-7; 13 nucleotides agree with TRBD2. Per the germline V gene, CDR1 is SGHTA and CDR2 is FQGNSA. V dropped 4 bases and J dropped 5; count of bases not matched to a gene: 5. The length of the CDR3 is 15 residues. The CDR3 sequence: CASSSGLAGRNEQYF. The CDR3 nucleotides are TGTGCCAGCAGCTCGGGACTAGCGGGGCGTAACGAGCAGTACTTC.

Ten or more counts support this clonotype. The chain carries TRBV24-1 and TRBJ2-1, with D uncertain. V was clipped by 4 bases and J by 7 bases, with 10 bases between them. The CDR3 runs to 13 residues. Germline CDR1 KGHDR, CDR2 SFDVKD. The CDR3 loop is CATSEAPSNEQFF. The CDR3 DNA reads TGTGCCACCAGTGAGGCACCATCAAATGAGCAGTTCTTC.

This chain uses TRBV7-2 with TRBJ2-2; unclear D gene. V dropped 3 bases and J dropped 3 bases, with 11 bases sitting between them. CDR1 and CDR2 (germline): SGHTA, FQGNSA. The CDR3 is made up of 15 amino acids. The CDR3 sequence is CASSFTGLDTGELFF. CDR3 bases: TGTGCCAGCAGCTTCACGGGCCTGGACACCGGGGAGCTGTTTTTT.

This clonotype was recorded at least ten times. The V call is TRBV24-1, the J call TRBJ1-2; D is possibly TRBD1 (6 bases). V gave up 7 bases and J gave up 5 bases, with 13 bases separating them. The CDR3 consists of 13 residues. Germline V lookup: CDR1 KGHDR, CDR2 SFDVKD. CDR3 nucleotide sequence: TGTGCCACCAGCGAGGACAGAACTTATGGCTACACCTTC. Protein sequence: CATSEDRTYGYTF.

There are many counts of this clonotype. The chain employs TRBV3-1 and TRBJ2-7, with unresolved D. Deletions cut 0 bases from V and 3 bases from J, with 6 bases between. The germline CDR1 and CDR2 sequences are LGHDT and YNNKEL (reference sequence). The CDR3 covers 13 residues. The CDR3 loop is CASSQDTFYEQYF. CDR3 sequence (DNA): TGTGCCAGCAGCCAAGATACATTCTACGAGCAGTACTTC.

This clonotype was counted between two and nine times. A much larger clone lies a single base off, so this may be a read error. The chain has TRBV5-5 and TRBJ2-1, with 13 bases that match TRBD2. The CDR3 has 16 residues. Germline V gene sequence: CDR1 SGHKS, CDR2 YYEKEE (reference sequence). V lost 4 bases to trimming and J lost 13 bases; unmatched junction nucleotides: 14. In DNA, the CDR3 is TGTGCCAGCAGCGGACTAGCGGGGGAGGCCTATGAGACCCAGTTCTTC. Translation: CASSGLAGEAYETQFF. The full variable domain, completed using reference TRBV5-5 and TRBJ2-1, is DAGVTQSPTHLIKTRGQQVTLRCSPISGHKSVSWYQQVLGQGPQFIFQYYEKEERGRGNFPDRFSARQFPNYSSELNVNALLLGDSALYLCASSGLAGEAYETQFFGPGTRLTVL.

A few counts support this clonotype. The chain is built from TRBV20-1 and TRBJ1-2; 9 bases fit TRBD1. V lost 6 bases and J lost 8; bases outside the gene matches: 13. The length of the CDR3 is 14 residues. The germline CDR1 and CDR2 sequences are DFQATT and SNEGSKA (reference sequence). Written as DNA, the CDR3 is TGCAGTGCAGACGGGCGACAGGGGGTGCGGGGCTACACCTTC. It yields the protein CSADGRQGVRGYTF.

About this clonotype itself: This may stem from a read error, because a much larger clone lies one nucleotide away. This chain uses TRBV29-1 with TRBJ2-5; possible D gene TRBD2, 5 bases. There are 12 residues in the CDR3. Germline values: CDR1 SQVTM, CDR2 ANQGSEA. Deletions cut 6 bases from V and 11 bases from J, with 19 bases between. The CDR3 DNA reads TGCAGCGTAACGGTCGACTACAATGAGCAGTACTTC. Protein sequence: CSVTVDYNEQYF.